Included here is one T cell receptor (beta chain) sequence, with context. Its antigen is still unknown. Qualities for individual bases were not recorded, and no much larger clone is one base off. V loses 4 bases at its end and J loses 7 bases; junction bases beyond the gene matches: 6. Reading the germline V gene gives CDR1 SGHTA and CDR2 FQGNSA. The CDR3, cysteine through phenylalanine, is 13 amino acids long. This entry keeps only the CDR3 DNA: 39 bases, framed from base 1. In total, roughly 670 healthy bone marrow donors made up the cohort. At the time of sampling, all cohort members were nominally healthy, though unrecorded immune exposures were likely present. The donor was CMV seropositive and was included in the group of 250 to 300 seropositive cohort members. Each donor provided a peripheral blood sample, and peripheral blood mononuclear cells were used for TCR beta sequencing. The Qiagen DNeasy Blood Extraction Kit was used to extract genomic DNA from the blood cell samples.

The data stem from a study of cytomegalovirus exposure and HLA in healthy donors (dated by TCRdb to about 2017). Describing the broader study: In an earlier analysis of approximately 640 of the donors, 276 Gb of sequence data and 100 million or so unique TCR beta sequences from about 179 million T cells were reported. Roughly 290 gigabases of sequencing data and around 88 million unique TCR sequences made up an early release that covered fewer than 650 HLA-typed donors. Of the roughly 410 genotyped donors, over 80% were placed in the genetic ancestry cluster associated with self-reported Caucasian donors. The study was designed to test whether signatures of past pathogen exposure could be identified by cataloging public T cell receptors. The T cell repertoires of 666 subjects were profiled by immunosequencing and related to cytomegalovirus serostatus. Along with the roughly 670-subject first cohort, a separate validation cohort of over a hundred different subjects was used. To predict cytomegalovirus infection status, the study combined high-throughput TCR immunosequencing, statistical association of individual TCRs with disease status, and machine learning. A later analysis re-examined previously published TCR beta repertoires from 610 or so donors and added high-resolution HLA genotyping to investigate patterns of TCR occurrence. In the later analysis, no new phenotypic data were used to find candidate immune exposures; instead, reliance was placed on TCR beta sequences and their occurrence across donors. To decide whether each TCR beta V gene segment behaved as functional or pseudogenic, an earlier analysis of approximately 590 of the donors relied on high-throughput TCR beta sequencing. Alongside the repertoire data, information on donor age, sex, ethnicity and CMV serostatus was compiled. In a later genetic analysis, genome-wide SNP genotypes for 398 of the 666 donors were used, and that subset was treated as a discovery cohort. Every repertoire in the discovery cohort had been generated on one and the same sequencing platform. Class I and class II HLA loci were covered by the typing at four-digit resolution. The number of donors typed differed by locus, with about 629-640 for A, B, C, DRB1 and DQB1, around 560 for DQA1, over 600 for DPA1, and approximately 470 for DPB1. Because of strong linkage in the cohort, five DR-DQ haplotypes were treated as single units for association and clustering. On average, approximately 250,000 unique TCR beta nucleotide sequences were sequenced per donor among 350 to 400 genotyped donors of the cohort, with 15% to 20% of those sequences being non-productive. Study-wide conclusions, independent of this receptor: The authors suggested that the approach could potentially be generalized to other disease states and immunological phenotypes. Most TCR sequences were observed very rarely across donors, whereas some public TCRs were present in many individuals. A later analysis reported that several top co-occurrence clusters appeared linked to parvovirus B19, influenza, CMV and Epstein-Barr virus. An association between a missense DCLRE1C variant and V-gene and J-gene trimming of TCR beta chains was found in a later genetic analysis and replicated in an independent cohort. In vitro tests confirmed that a few of the cytomegalovirus-associated TCR beta chains recognize cytomegalovirus antigens. Only TCR beta chains were sequenced in this cohort, and the absence of alpha or paired-chain data limited detectable features. Assigning TCR associations to individual alleles was difficult when HLA alleles, especially DR and DQ, strongly co-occurred. Over 15 rarely observed V segments, including chromosome 9 orphons, were excluded from the earlier analysis of about 610 of the donors because counts were too low. According to a later genetic analysis, donors in an Asian-associated ancestry cluster had fewer N-insertions in productive TCRs than the approximately 670-donor mean. In a later analysis, most CMV-associated TCR beta chains were found to appear HLA-restricted, with HLA associations seemingly driven largely by CMV exposure. A group of highly shared sequence variants was considered likely to be a technical artifact of the sequencing pipeline. HLA typing was unavailable for some donors at each locus, so association tests used only the typed subset. The 87-base-pair reads could not distinguish some IMGT-functional V segments, including TRBV6-2 and TRBV6-3, so those segments were excluded. At a false discovery rate of 0.05, a later analysis linked around 17,000 TCR beta sequences to specific HLA alleles. Presence/absence analyses assumed roughly uniform sequencing depth across donors, an assumption that may not hold. A total of 150 to 200 TCR beta chains were listed by the study as associated with cytomegalovirus. For the cohort, immune exposure information was limited to CMV serostatus. Broadly in line with IMGT annotations, most TCR beta V segments showed up in productive rearrangements about 87% or about 30% of the time in an earlier analysis of about 500 of the donors. A later analysis found that HLA-associated TCR beta chains were more clonally expanded and had lower generation probabilities than equally common non-associated chains. Linkage disequilibrium might explain the correlated functional status among segregating V segments, but an unknown experimental factor could not be excluded. A further reported finding was that TCR beta sequences accurately predicted the HLA-A and HLA-B alleles for most subjects in the first cohort. According to a later analysis, TCR association rates differed among HLA loci, with DRB1 alleles showing the most associated TCRs and HLA-C alleles showing the fewest. The classifier was reported to diagnose cytomegalovirus status with high specificity and sensitivity in both the original cohort and the validation cohort.

Library creation used the immunoSEQ multiplex PCR assay. The multiplex PCR relied on a mix of 60 forward primers for TCR Vbeta segments and 13 reverse primers for TCR Jbeta segments. The CDR3 region of rearranged TCR beta genes was amplified from genomic DNA with a multiplex PCR assay. On the Illumina HiSeq System, the amplified TCR beta libraries were sequenced as 87-base-pair reads. The source study handled its data this way. A later analysis counted some 74 million unique TCR beta chains across the 600 to 850 repertoires, and around 9.9 million of these chains were shared by at least two donors. To remove PCR and sequencing errors, raw reads were error-corrected and collapsed into unique sequences using a nearest-neighbor algorithm that merged closely related sequences. To assign V, D and J gene segments, CDR3 sequences were aligned to IMGT reference sequences. For a sequence to be retained, a match of at least six nucleotides to both a V gene segment and a J gene segment was required. A rearrangement was called productive if the CDR3 had no stop codons and remained in frame with V and J, and every other rearrangement was called non-productive. CDR3 was defined by IMGT convention, running from the second conserved V-encoded cysteine to the conserved J-encoded phenylalanine. Sequences without an unambiguous match to a single V gene segment were excluded from the earlier analysis of 587 of the donors. In an earlier analysis of about 590 of the donors, a V segment was called functional when productive rearrangements were above 56.7%, and segregating when the standard deviation between donors exceeded 5%. To diagnose cytomegalovirus status from the catalog of TCR beta chain sequences, a statistical classification framework was built. V and J gene assignment, in a later analysis, came from comparing TCR nucleotide sequences with IMGT/GENE-DB human TR gene sequences. A later analysis assigned CDR3 sequences and most-parsimonious VDJ recombination scenarios with the TCRdist pipeline. In a later analysis, every TCR beta chain was defined by the combination of its CDR3 amino acid sequence and its V-gene family, and reads without a unique V-gene family were dropped. To address suspected cross-contamination and a sequencing artifact, a later analysis removed approximately 600 highly shared, low-generation-probability nucleotide sequences. In a later analysis, a clonal expansion index was calculated for each public chain from normalized within-repertoire ranks of inferred template counts. In a later analysis, generation probabilities were computed using a VDJ recombination model fitted to out-of-frame rearrangements, and the results were checked against IGoR. A later analysis scored TCR-TCR, TCR-HLA and TCR-CMV co-occurrence with hypergeometric tests, applying a repertoire-size bias correction to TCR pairs. False discovery rates were estimated in a later analysis by permuting HLA or CMV assignments 20 times. A later analysis grouped co-occurring TCRs with DBSCAN, adding TCRdist sequence similarity when clustering within HLA-allele-positive subsets. Repertoires with fewer than 30,000 or more than 120,000 public chains, plus five repertoires with anomalous nucleotide sharing, were excluded from co-occurrence clustering. The table was pulled from immuneACCESS by TCRdb, which kept in-frame rearrangements only. Such tables lose some clones; where checked, under half of the loss comes from unresolved V genes, and the rest has no known cause. That table gives V, J and clone size, and the DNA gave D and trimming. The sample table contains over 150,000 clones; only one count was recorded for 68% of them. The ten largest make up less than 3.5% of the sample.

The origin of this receptor is a woman aged 40 to 50 in good health and CMV-seropositive. The specimen sequenced was PBMCs. This chain joins TRBV7-2 to TRBJ1-1; 7 nucleotides in the junction match TRBD1. The sequence in DNA is TGTGCCAGCAGCTCTCTCCGGACAGGTGAAGCTTTCTTT. Translated, this is CASSSLRTGEAFF.